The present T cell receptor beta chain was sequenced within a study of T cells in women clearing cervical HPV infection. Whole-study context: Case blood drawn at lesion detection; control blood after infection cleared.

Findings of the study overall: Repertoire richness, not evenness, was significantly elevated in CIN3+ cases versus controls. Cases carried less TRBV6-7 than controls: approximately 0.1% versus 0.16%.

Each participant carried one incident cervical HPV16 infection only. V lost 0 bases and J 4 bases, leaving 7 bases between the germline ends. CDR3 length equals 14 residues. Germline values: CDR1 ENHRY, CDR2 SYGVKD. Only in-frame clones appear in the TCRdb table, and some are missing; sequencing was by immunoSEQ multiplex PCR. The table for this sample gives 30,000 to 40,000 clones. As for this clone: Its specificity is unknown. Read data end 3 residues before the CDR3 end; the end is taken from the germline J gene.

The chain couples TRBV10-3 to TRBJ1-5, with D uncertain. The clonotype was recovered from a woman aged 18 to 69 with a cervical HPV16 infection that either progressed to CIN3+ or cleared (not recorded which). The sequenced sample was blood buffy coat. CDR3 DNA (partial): TGTGCCATCAGTGAGTCTGGGCAGAATCAGCCC. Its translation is CAISESGQNQP. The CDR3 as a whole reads CAISESGQNQPQHF.